Given below is one T cell receptor (beta chain) in context. Its antigen is unknown. The assay was immunoSEQ multiplex PCR, and TCRdb's table has in-frame clones only and misses some. Seen here are over 15,000 clones, 88% observed once, and the top ten hold 2.9%. The source of the sample is a study of T cell responses to AZD1222 COVID-19 vaccine. The CDR3 is made up of 19 amino acids. V was pared by 1 base and J by 0 bases, with 21 bases between. The germline CDR1 and CDR2 sequences are SEHNR and FQNEAQ (reference sequence). Notes on the study in general: A rise in Spike-specific TCR breadth and depth followed two AZD1222 doses.

This TCR was sampled from an adult who received the AZD1222 COVID-19 vaccine. The chain is built from TRBV7-9 and TRBJ1-1; D perhaps matches TRBD1 (5 bases). The material sequenced was peripheral blood, taken 28 days after the second AZD1222 dose. CDR3 residues: CASSLGSARRGSVNTEAFF. The CDR3 bases are TGTGCCAGCAGCTTAGGCTCCGCTAGAAGGGGATCCGTGAACACTGAAGCTTTCTTT.